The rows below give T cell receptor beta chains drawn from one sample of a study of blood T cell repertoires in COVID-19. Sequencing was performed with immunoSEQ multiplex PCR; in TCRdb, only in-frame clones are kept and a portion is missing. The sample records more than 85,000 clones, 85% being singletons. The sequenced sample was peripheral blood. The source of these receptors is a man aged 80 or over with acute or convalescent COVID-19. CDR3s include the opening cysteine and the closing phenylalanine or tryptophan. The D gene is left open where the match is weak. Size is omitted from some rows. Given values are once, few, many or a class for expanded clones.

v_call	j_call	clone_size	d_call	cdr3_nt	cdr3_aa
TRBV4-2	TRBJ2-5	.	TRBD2	TGTGCCAGCAGCTACGGACTAGCGGGAGGTGATGGGACCCAGTACTTC	CASSYGLAGGDGTQYF
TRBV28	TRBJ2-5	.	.	TGTGCCAGCAGTTTACGGGCCGGGGGTCTTCGAAGGGAGACCCAGTACTTC	CASSLRAGGLRRETQYF
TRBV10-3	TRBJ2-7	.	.	TGTGCCATCAGTACCGGGAGCAGTGGGCTCTACGAGCAGTACTTC	CAISTGSSGLYEQYF
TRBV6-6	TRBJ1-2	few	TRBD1	TGTGCCAGCAGTCCCCTTTCCGGGACAGTGATCCTCTATGGCTACACCTTC	CASSPLSGTVILYGYTF
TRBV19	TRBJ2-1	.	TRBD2	TGTGCCAGTAGTTTGGGACCCACTAGCGGATCCTACAATGAGCAGTTCTTC	CASSLGPTSGSYNEQFF
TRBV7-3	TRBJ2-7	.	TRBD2	TGTGCCAGCAGCTTAGTCCATAGCGGGACGAGCGAGCAGTACTTC	CASSLVHSGTSEQYF
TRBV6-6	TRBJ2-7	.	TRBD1	TGTGCCAGCAGTAACCTGGGACAGGGTTCCGGCGAGCAGTACTTC	CASSNLGQGSGEQYF
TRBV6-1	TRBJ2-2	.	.	TGTGCCAGCAGTGGGGGAGACGGAGGGTGGAACACCGGGGAGCTGTTTTTT	CASSGGDGGWNTGELFF
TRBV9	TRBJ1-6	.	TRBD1	TGTGCCAGCAGCAACCGACAGGGGGCGCTTAATTCACCCCTCCACTTT	CASSNRQGALNSPLHF
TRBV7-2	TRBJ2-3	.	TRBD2	TGTGCCAGCAGTTTAGCGGGCGAACGCACAGATACGCAGTATTTT	CASSLAGERTDTQYF
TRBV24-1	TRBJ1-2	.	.	TGTGCCACCAGTAGTCACAGCAACTATGGCTACACCTTC	CATSSHSNYGYTF
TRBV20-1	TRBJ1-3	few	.	TGCAGTGCTAGTCCCCAGGGCAACACCATATATTTT	CSASPQGNTIYF
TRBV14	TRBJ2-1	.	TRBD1	TGTGCCAGCAGCTCACGGACAGGGGGTTCTAGCGCCAGCTCCTACAATGAGCAGTTCTTC	CASSSRTGGSSASSYNEQFF
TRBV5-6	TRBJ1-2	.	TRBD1	TGTGCCAGCAGCTTCGTGGGGACAGAAGACTATGGCTACACCTTC	CASSFVGTEDYGYTF
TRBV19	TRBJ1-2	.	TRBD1	TGTGCCAGTAGTATTGAGCAGGGGGCTTTCTATGGCTACACCTTC	CASSIEQGAFYGYTF
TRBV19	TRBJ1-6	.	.	TGTGCCAGTAGCTACCAAGGACAGACGAATTCACCCCTCCACTTT	CASSYQGQTNSPLHF
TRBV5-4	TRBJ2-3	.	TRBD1	TGTGCCAGCAGCTTACAGGGGGCATCGGATACGCAGTATTTT	CASSLQGASDTQYF
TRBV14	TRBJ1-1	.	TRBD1	TGTGCCAGCAGCCCTATCCTGGACAGGGCTAGTGAAGCTTTCTTT	CASSPILDRASEAFF
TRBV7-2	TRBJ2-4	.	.	TGTGCCAGCAGCTTAGTGAGCTTAGCCAAAAACATTCAGTACTTC	CASSLVSLAKNIQYF
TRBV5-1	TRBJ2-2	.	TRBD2	TGCGCCAGCTTGCGGGAGGGGACCACCGGGGAGCTGTTTTTT	CASLREGTTGELFF
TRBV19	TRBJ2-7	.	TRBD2	TGTGCCAGTAGTATATCGGGACTAGCGGCCCGCCCCTACGAGCAGTACTTC	CASSISGLAARPYEQYF
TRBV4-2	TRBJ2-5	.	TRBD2	TGTGCCAGCAGCTTACCGGGTAGCGGGAGGGCAGAGACCCAGTACTTC	CASSLPGSGRAETQYF
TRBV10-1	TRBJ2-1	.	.	TGCGCCAGCAGTGCCTCGGGAGCCAATGAGCAGTTCTTC	CASSASGANEQFF
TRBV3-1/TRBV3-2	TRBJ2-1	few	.	TGTGCCAGCAGCCAGGCAGGGCCGGTATACAATGAGCAGTTCTTC	CASSQAGPVYNEQFF
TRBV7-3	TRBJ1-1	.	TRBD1	TGTGCCAGCAGCATGGACAGGGGCACTGAAGCTTTCTTT	CASSMDRGTEAFF
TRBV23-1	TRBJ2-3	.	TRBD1	TGCGCCAGCAGTCAGGGGCAGGGACAGGACAGCACAGATACGCAGTATTTT	CASSQGQGQDSTDTQYF
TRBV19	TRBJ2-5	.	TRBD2	TGTGCCAGTAGTACAAAACCGGGACTAGCGGGAGTAGAGACCCAGTACTTC	CASSTKPGLAGVETQYF
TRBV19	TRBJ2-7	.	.	TGTGCCAGTAGTACAGGGTTCGAGCAGTACTTC	CASSTGFEQYF
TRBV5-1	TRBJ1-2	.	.	TGCGCCAGCAGCTCTGACAGGTGGGCTAACTATGGCTACACCTTC	CASSSDRWANYGYTF
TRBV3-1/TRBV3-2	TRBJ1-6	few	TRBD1	TGTGCCAGCAGCCCGGGACAGAGACAACCCCTCCACTTT	CASSPGQRQPLHF
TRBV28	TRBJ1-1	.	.	TGTGCCAGCAGTCTCCCTAACAGGGTCGACACTGAAGCTTTCTTT	CASSLPNRVDTEAFF
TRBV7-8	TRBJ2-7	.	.	TGTGCCAGCACCGTGACACGTTCGGCCTACGAGCAGTACTTC	CASTVTRSAYEQYF
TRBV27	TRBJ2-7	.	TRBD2	TGTGCCAGCAGTTTACTTGGGACTAGCAGGTCCGAGCAGTACTTC	CASSLLGTSRSEQYF
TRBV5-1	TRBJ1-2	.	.	TGCGCCAGCAGCTTACCAGGCGGAGGGGGCTACACCTTC	CASSLPGGGGYTF
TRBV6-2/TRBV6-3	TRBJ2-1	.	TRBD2	TGTGCCAGCAGTAAAAAGCGGGAGGGCCGGGGTGAGCAGTTCTTC	CASSKKREGRGEQFF
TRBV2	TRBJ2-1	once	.	TGTGCCAGCAGTGCGGACTCCCTCTACAATGAGCAGTTCTTC	CASSADSLYNEQFF
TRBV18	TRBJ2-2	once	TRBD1	TGTGCCAGCTCACCGGTGACAGGGTGGGCCGGGGAGCTGTTTTTT	CASSPVTGWAGELFF
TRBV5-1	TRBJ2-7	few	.	TGCGCCAGCAGCCCAGCGGCGGGACCCATCAACGAGCAGTACTTC	CASSPAAGPINEQYF
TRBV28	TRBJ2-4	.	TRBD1	TGTGCCAGCAGTCCCCGGGACAGACCTATAGCCAAAAACATTCAGTACTTC	CASSPRDRPIAKNIQYF
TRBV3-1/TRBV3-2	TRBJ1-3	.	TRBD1	TGTGCCAGCAGCCAAGGTCTAAACAGGGGAAGTGGAAACACCATATATTTT	CASSQGLNRGSGNTIYF
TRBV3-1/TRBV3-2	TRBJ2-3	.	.	TGTGCCAGCAGCCAAGATTGGCGGAAGAGCACGCAGTATTTT	CASSQDWRKSTQYF
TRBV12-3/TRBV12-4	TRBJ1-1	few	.	TGTGCCAGCAGCTTACAGGGCAGAACTGAAGCTTTCTTT	CASSLQGRTEAFF
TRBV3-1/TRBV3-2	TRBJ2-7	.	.	TGTGCCAGCAGCCGAGGACTGCAATCCTACGAGCAGTACTTC	CASSRGLQSYEQYF
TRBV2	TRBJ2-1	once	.	TGTGCCAGCAACAGAAAAGAGAATGAGCAGTTCTTC	CASNRKENEQFF
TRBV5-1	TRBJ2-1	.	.	TGCGCCAGCAGCTTGGCCGTGGGGGGCTCCTACAATGAGCAGTTCTTC	CASSLAVGGSYNEQFF
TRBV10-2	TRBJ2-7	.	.	TGCGCCAGCAGTGAGACGGGGGAGCAGTACTTC	CASSETGEQYF
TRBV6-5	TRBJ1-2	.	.	TGTGCCAGCGCCCCGGGAACTAACTATGGCTACACCTTC	CASAPGTNYGYTF
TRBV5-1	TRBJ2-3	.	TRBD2	TGCGCCAGCAGCTCGACTAGCGGGTCAGATACGCAGTATTTT	CASSSTSGSDTQYF
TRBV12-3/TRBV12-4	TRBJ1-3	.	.	TGTGCCACCCAAACCTTAGCGAACACCATATATTTT	CATQTLANTIYF
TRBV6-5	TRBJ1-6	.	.	TGTGCCAGCCTCAGGGGCTCCTATAATTCACCCCTCCACTTT	CASLRGSYNSPLHF
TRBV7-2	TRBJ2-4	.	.	TGTGCCAGCAGCCTGGACAGTGTCGGCATTCAGTACTTC	CASSLDSVGIQYF
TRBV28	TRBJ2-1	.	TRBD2	TGTGCCAGCAGTTCGACTAGCGGGAGACCCTACAATGAGCAGTTCTTC	CASSSTSGRPYNEQFF
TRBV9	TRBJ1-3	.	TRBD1	TGTGCCAGCAGCGTAGGACAGGGGGCTTCTGGAAACACCATATATTTT	CASSVGQGASGNTIYF
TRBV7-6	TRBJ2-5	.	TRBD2	TGTGCCAGCAGCTCCAGCGGGAGGGCTGGGGAGACCCAGTACTTC	CASSSSGRAGETQYF
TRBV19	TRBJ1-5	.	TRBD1	TGTGCCAGTAGTAGACCGGGACAGGCGTCCTTAAGTCCTGAGGTTAGAAATCAGCCCCAGCATTTT	CASSRPGQASLSPEVRNQPQHF